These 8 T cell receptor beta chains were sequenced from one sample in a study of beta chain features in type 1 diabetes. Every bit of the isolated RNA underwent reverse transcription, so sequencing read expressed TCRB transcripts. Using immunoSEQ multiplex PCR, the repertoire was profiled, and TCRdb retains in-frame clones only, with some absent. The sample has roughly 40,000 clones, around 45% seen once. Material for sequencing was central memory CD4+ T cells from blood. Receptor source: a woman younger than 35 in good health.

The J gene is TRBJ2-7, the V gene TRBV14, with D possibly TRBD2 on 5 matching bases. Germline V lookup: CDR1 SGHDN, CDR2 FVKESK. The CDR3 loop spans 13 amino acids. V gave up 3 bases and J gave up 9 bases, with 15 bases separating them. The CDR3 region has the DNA TGTGCCAGCAGCCAGGCCCCCGAGGGAACGCAGTACTTC. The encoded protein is CASSQAPEGTQYF.

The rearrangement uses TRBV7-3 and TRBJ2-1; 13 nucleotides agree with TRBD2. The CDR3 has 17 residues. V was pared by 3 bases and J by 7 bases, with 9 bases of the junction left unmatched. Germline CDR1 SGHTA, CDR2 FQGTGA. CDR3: CASSLGSLAGGGNEQFF. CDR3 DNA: TGTGCCAGCAGCTTGGGATCACTAGCGGGGGGGGGTAATGAGCAGTTCTTC. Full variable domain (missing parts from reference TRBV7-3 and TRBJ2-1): GAGVSQTPSNKVTEKGKYVELRCDPISGHTALYWYRQSLGQGPEFLIYFQGTGAADDSGLPNDRFFAVRPEGSVSTLKIQRTERGDSAVYLCASSLGSLAGGGNEQFFGPGTRLTVL.

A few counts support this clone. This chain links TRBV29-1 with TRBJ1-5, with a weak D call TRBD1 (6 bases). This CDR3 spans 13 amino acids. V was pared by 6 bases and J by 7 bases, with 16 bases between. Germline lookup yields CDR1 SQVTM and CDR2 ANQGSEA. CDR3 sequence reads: CSVHGGGAQPQHF. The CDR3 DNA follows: TGCAGCGTCCATGGAGGGGGGGCCCAGCCCCAGCATTTT.

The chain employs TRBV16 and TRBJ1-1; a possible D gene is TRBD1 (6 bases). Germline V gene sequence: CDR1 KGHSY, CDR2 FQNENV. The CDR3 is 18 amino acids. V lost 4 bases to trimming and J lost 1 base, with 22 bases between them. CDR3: CASSPRSAPGTPNTEAFF. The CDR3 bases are TGTGCCAGCAGCCCTCGATCAGCACCAGGGACACCGAACACTGAAGCTTTCTTT.

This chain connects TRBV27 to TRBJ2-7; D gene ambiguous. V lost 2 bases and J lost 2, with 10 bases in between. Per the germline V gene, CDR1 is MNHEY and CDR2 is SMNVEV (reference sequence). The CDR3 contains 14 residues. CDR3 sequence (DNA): TGTGCCAGCAGTTTACAGTCCGACACCTACGAGCAGTACTTC. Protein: CASSLQSDTYEQYF.

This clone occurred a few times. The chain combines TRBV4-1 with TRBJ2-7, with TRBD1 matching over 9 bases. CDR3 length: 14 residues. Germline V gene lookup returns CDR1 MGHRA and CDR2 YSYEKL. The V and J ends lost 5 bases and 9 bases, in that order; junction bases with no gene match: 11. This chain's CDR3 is CASSSDRGSTGQYF. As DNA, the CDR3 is TGCGCCAGCAGCTCGGACAGGGGCAGTACGGGGCAGTACTTC.

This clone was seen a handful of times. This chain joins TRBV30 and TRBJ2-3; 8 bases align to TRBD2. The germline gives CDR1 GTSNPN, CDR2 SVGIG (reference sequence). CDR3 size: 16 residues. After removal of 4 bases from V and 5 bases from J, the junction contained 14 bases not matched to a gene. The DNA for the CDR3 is TGTGCCTGGAAAACCGGGAGGGCCATGTTTGAAGATACGCAGTATTTT. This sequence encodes CAWKTGRAMFEDTQYF.

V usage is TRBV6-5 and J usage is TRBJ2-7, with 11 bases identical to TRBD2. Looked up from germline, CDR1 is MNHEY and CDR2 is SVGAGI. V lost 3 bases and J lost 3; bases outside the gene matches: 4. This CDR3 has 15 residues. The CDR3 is CASSYRGLAGYEQYF. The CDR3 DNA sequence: TGTGCCAGCAGTTATCGAGGACTAGCGGGCTACGAGCAGTACTTC.